The entry below gives a single T cell receptor beta chain sequence along with its context. What it recognizes is unknown. There are 11 residues in the CDR3. Germline V gene data show CDR1 as SEHNR and CDR2 as FQNEAQ (reference sequence). The data were obtained in a study of OX40 agonist ivuxolimab in advanced cancers. Broader study findings: Expanded clones were, on average, more numerous among CD8+ T cells than CD4+.

Here immunoSEQ multiplex PCR was the method, and the copy in TCRdb shows in-frame clones only, minus some. The repertoire holds some 100,000 clones, with just over 90% as singletons. This chain links TRBV7-9 with TRBJ2-5, with D uncertain. The J call may be in error: the DNA end matches TRBJ2-7 better. Source: CD4+ or CD8+ T cells sorted from blood, taken in a trial of the OX40 agonist ivuxolimab. The source is an adult with an advanced solid tumor such as melanoma, head and neck, liver or kidney cancer. The CDR3 is CASSPSYEQYF. DNA of the CDR3: TGTGCCAGCAGCCCTTCCTACGAGCAGTACTTC.